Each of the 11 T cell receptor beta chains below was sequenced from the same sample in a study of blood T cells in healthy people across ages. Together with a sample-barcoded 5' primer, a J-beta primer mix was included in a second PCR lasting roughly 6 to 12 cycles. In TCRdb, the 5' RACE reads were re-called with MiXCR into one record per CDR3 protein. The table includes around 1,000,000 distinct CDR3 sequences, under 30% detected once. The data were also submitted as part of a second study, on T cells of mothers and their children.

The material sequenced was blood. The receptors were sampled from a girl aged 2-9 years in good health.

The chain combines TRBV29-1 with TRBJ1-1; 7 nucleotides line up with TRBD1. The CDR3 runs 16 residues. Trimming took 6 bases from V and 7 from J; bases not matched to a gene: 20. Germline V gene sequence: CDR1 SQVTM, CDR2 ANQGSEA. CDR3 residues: CSVRTLRDRDTDEAFF. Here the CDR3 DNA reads TGCAGCGTAAGAACCCTCCGGGACAGAGATACGGATGAAGCTTTCTTT. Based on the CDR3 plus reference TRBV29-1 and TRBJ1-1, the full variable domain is SAVISQKPSRDICQRGTSLTIQCQVDSQVTMMFWYRQQPGQSLTLIATANQGSEATYESGFVIDKFPISRPNLTFSTLTVSNMSPEDSSIYLCSVRTLRDRDTDEAFFGQGTRLTVV.

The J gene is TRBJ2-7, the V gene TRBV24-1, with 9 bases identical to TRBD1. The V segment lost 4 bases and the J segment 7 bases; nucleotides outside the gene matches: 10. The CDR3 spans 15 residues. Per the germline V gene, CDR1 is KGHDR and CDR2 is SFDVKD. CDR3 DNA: TGTGCCACCAGTGACAGTCGGACAGGGGTGGAGGAGCAGTACTTC. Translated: CATSDSRTGVEEQYF.

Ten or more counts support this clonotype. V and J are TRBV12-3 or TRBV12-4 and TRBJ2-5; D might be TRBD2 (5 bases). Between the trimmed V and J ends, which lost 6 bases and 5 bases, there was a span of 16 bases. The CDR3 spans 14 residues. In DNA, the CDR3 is TGTGCCAGCAGCCCTACTAGGCGCTCCGAGACCCAGTACTTC. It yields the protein CASSPTRRSETQYF.

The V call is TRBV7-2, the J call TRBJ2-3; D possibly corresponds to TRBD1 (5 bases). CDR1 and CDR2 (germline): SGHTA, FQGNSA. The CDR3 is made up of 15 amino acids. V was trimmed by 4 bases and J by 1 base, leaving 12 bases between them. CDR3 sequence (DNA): TGTGCCAGCAGCTGGGGCTTAGAGGGCACAGATACGCAGTATTTT. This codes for CASSWGLEGTDTQYF. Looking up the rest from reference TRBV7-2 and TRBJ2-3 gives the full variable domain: GAGVSQSPSNKVTEKGKDVELRCDPISGHTALYWYRQSLGQGLEFLIYFQGNSAPDKSGLPSDRFSAERTGGSVSTLTIQRTQQEDSAVYLCASSWGLEGTDTQYFGPGTRLTVL.

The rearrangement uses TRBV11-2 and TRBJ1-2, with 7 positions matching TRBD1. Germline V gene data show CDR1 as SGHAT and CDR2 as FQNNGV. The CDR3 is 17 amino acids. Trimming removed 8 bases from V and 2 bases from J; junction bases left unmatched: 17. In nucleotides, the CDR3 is TGTGCCAGCGGCCGGGACAGCTTTAACCGACCGAACTATGGCTACACCTTC. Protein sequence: CASGRDSFNRPNYGYTF.

The CDR3 is CASSLRGWGNEKLFF. CDR3 sequence (DNA): TGTGCCAGCAGTTTAAGGGGCTGGGGGAATGAAAAACTGTTTTTT. This chain links TRBV27 with TRBJ1-4; maybe TRBD1 (5 bases). The germline V gene has CDR1 MNHEY and CDR2 SMNVEV (reference sequence). V lost 2 bases to trimming and J lost 5 bases, with 12 bases between them. The CDR3 is 15 amino acids.

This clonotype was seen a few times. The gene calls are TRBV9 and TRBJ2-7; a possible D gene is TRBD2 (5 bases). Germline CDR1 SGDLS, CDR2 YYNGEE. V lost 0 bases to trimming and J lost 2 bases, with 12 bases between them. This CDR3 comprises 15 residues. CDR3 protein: CASSVGPTGTYEQYF. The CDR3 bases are TGTGCCAGCAGCGTAGGGCCTACGGGGACCTACGAGCAGTACTTC.

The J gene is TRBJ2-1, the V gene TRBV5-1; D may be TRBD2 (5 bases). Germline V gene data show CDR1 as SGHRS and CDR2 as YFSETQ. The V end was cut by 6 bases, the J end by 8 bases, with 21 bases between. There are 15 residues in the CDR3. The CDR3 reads CASKSEGLGLYEQFF. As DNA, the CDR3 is TGCGCCAGCAAATCTGAGGGCCTCGGACTTTATGAGCAGTTCTTC.

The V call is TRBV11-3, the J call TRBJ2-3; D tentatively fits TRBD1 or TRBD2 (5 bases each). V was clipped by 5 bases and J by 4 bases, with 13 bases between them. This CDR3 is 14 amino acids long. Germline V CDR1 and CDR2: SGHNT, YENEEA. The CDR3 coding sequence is TGTGCCAGCAGCCCTCGCCGGGGCGCAGATACGCAGTATTTT. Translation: CASSPRRGADTQYF. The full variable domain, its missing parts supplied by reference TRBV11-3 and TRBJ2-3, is EAGVVQSPRYKIIEKKQPVAFWCNPISGHNTLYWYLQNLGQGPELLIRYENEEAVDDSQLPKDRFSAERLKGVDSTLKIQPAELGDSAVYLCASSPRRGADTQYFGPGTRLTVL.

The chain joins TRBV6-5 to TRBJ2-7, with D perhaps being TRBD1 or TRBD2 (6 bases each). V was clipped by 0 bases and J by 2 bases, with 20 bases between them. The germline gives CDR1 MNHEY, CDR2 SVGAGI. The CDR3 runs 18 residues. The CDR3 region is CASSYSAMTSGAPYEQYF. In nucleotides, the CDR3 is TGTGCCAGCAGTTACTCCGCTATGACCTCGGGGGCCCCCTACGAGCAGTACTTC.

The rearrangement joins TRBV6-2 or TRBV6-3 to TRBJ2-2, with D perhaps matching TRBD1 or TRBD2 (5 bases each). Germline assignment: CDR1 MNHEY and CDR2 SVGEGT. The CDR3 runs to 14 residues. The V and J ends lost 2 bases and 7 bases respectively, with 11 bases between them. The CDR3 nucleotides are TGTGCCAGCAGTTACGGGACCCCCGGCGGGGAGCTGTTTTTT. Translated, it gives CASSYGTPGGELFF.